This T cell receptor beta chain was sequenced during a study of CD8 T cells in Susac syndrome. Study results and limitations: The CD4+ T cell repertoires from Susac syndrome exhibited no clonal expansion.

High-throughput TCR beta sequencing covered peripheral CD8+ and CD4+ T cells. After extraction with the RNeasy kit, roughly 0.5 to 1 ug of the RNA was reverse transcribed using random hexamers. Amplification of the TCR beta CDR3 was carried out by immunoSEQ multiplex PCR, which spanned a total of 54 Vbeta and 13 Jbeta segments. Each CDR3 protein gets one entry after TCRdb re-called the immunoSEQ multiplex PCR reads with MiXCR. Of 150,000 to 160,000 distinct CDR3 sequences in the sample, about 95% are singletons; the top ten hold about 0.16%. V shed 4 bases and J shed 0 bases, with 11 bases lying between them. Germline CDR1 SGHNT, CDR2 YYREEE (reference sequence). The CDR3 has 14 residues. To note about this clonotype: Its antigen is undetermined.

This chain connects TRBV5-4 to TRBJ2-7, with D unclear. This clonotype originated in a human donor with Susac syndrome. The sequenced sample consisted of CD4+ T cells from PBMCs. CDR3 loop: CASSTGALSYEQYF. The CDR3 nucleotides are TGTGCCAGCAGCACTGGCGCCCTCTCCTACGAGCAGTACTTC.